This T cell receptor (beta chain) was identified during a study of blood T cell repertoires in COVID-19. Study-level information: PBMCs, B-cell-depleted T cells, or T cells were the source of the cDNA or gDNA that made up the material.

Original methodology: Amplification of reference gene primers was used by the study to estimate nucleated cell counts. Some clones are missing from TCRdb's copy, which holds only in-frame ones; the method was immunoSEQ multiplex PCR. Clone size and the V and J calls come from that table; the DNA yielded D and trimming. The table shows 100,000 or so clones, with over 80% occurring only once. The sequence was collected from a woman between 65 and 79 years old with active or convalescent COVID-19. Sequencing input: peripheral blood.

The CDR3 spells CAIRAGQGDYEQYF. CDR3 in DNA: TGTGCCATCAGAGCTGGACAGGGAGACTACGAGCAGTACTTC. The V call is TRBV10-3, the J call TRBJ2-7, with TRBD1 matching over 8 bases. V lost 6 bases and J lost 3; bases outside the gene matches: 7. This CDR3 comprises 14 residues. Germline CDR1 reads ENHRY; CDR2 reads SYGVKD.